These 26 T cell receptor beta chains came from one sample sequenced in a study of vaccination and CD4 T cells after COVID-19. The treatment is: approximately 9-day PBMC culture with coronavirus spike peptide pools or control peptides (ViraFEST assay). Sequencing of DNA taken from cultured CD4+ T cells relied on the Oncomine TCR Beta short-read assay. MiXCR, applied by TCRdb to the PCR reads, yields one record per CDR3 protein. Among about 15,000 distinct CDR3 sequences listed, approximately 39% were seen once. No antigen has been assigned to these receptors. The sequencing used CD4+ T cells from blood, cultured in vitro, collected before SARS-CoV-2 vaccination. All receptors come from a human donor who had recovered from COVID-19.

The chain couples TRBV4-1 to TRBJ1-2; D uncertain. The V end was cut by 0 bases, the J end by 5 bases, with 13 bases between. Germline lookup yields CDR1 MGHRA and CDR2 YSYEKL. The CDR3 consists of 15 residues. The CDR3 coding sequence is TGCGCCAGCAGCCAAGAACGACTCGGCAGGTATGGCTACACCTTC. Translation: CASSQERLGRYGYTF.

This clonotype was detected a few times. The chain links TRBV6-1 to TRBJ1-1, with 10 bases that match TRBD1. Per the germline V gene, CDR1 is MNHNS and CDR2 is SASEGT. V trimming: 7 bases; J trimming: 7 bases; junction bases outside the gene matches: 9. CDR3 length: 14 residues. The CDR3 here is CASNTPGDRGEAFF. The CDR3, as DNA: TGTGCCAGCAACACCCCCGGGGACAGGGGTGAAGCTTTCTTT.

The rearrangement uses TRBV20-1 and TRBJ1-2, with D uncertain. Germline-derived CDR1 and CDR2 are DFQATT and SNEGSKA (reference sequence). There are 13 residues in the CDR3. Trimming stripped 0 bases from V and 5 bases from J, with 10 bases between. The CDR3 protein is CSARETQSYGYTF. CDR3 nucleotides: TGCAGTGCTAGAGAAACCCAGTCTTATGGCTACACCTTC.

CDR3 nucleotide sequence: TGTGCCAGCAGCTTGATAGACAGATTCTCCTACGAGCAGTACTTC. This codes for CASSLIDRFSYEQYF. J is TRBJ2-7 and V is TRBV5-5; D is possibly TRBD1 (5 bases). This CDR3 region has 15 residues. CDR1 SGHKS and CDR2 YYEKEE come from the germline V gene (reference sequence). Trimming stripped 1 base from V and 0 bases from J, with 11 bases between.

The chain is built from TRBV12-3 or TRBV12-4 and TRBJ2-7; the match to TRBD2 covers 12 bases. The CDR3 has 16 amino acids. The V gene end was trimmed by 6 bases and the J gene end by 3 bases; junction bases not matched to a gene: 9. In DNA form, the CDR3 reads TGTGCCAGCAGAGCTAGCGGGAGGGCCCTTGTCTACGAGCAGTACTTC. Amino acid sequence: CASRASGRALVYEQYF.

The chain uses TRBV4-2 and TRBJ2-2; TRBD1 is a possible D gene (5 bases). Trimming removed 2 bases from V and 0 bases from J, with 16 bases in between. The germline gives CDR1 LGHNA, CDR2 YNFKEQ. There are 18 residues in the CDR3. This CDR3 is CASSQPQGATANTGELFF. CDR3 nucleotide sequence: TGTGCCAGCAGCCAACCTCAGGGTGCGACCGCGAACACCGGGGAGCTGTTTTTT.

In this sample, this clonotype turned up a few times. This chain connects TRBV5-4 to TRBJ1-5; D gene unclear. Germline loops: CDR1 SGHNT, CDR2 YYREEE (reference sequence). CDR3 length equals 13 residues. Trimming cost V 6 bases and J 7 bases, with 14 bases left between them. CDR3 DNA: TGTGCCAGCACAGACGGTATCGGGCAGCCCCAGCATTTT. Translating it yields CASTDGIGQPQHF.

The chain has TRBV12-3 or TRBV12-4 and TRBJ1-1; no clear D gene. The V end lost 3 bases, the J end lost 2 bases, and 7 bases lay between the germline ends. The CDR3 is made up of 13 amino acids. CDR3 protein: CASSLGGNTEAFF. The CDR3 DNA follows: TGTGCCAGCAGTTTGGGCGGAAACACTGAAGCTTTCTTT.

This clonotype has a single count. This chain uses TRBV20-1 with TRBJ2-2; D uncertain. The germline V gene encodes CDR1 DFQATT and CDR2 SNEGSKA (reference sequence). The CDR3 has 11 amino acids. Trimming stripped 7 bases from V and 4 bases from J, with 7 bases between. Written as DNA, the CDR3 is TGCAGTGTCCCGGGCACCGGGGAGCTGTTTTTT. This encodes CSVPGTGELFF.

CDR3 sequence (DNA): TGTGCCATCAGTGAGAGTTCCGCGGATACGCAGTATTTT. As protein: CAISESSADTQYF. V and J are TRBV10-3 and TRBJ2-3; no definite D call. Germline CDR1 ENHRY, CDR2 SYGVKD. With 2 bases removed from V and 6 bases from J, the gap between germline ends came to 9 bases. The CDR3 sequence is 13 residues long.

This clonotype was observed a handful of times. The V gene is TRBV14, the J gene TRBJ2-1; no reliable D call. CDR3 length equals 15 residues. Germline loops: CDR1 SGHDN, CDR2 FVKESK. The ends were cut back, 1 base at V and 0 bases at J, with 7 bases in the middle. The DNA of the CDR3 is TGTGCCAGCAGCCAAGGACCTAGCTCCTACAATGAGCAGTTCTTC. Its translation: CASSQGPSSYNEQFF.

The rearrangement uses TRBV5-4 and TRBJ2-7; TRBD2 matches 13 bases. V trimming: 2 bases; J trimming: 3 bases; junction bases outside the gene matches: 2. This CDR3 has 15 residues. Germline V gene lookup returns CDR1 SGHNT and CDR2 YYREEE (reference sequence). The chain's CDR3 is CASSLGLAGDYEQYF. The CDR3 coding sequence is TGTGCCAGCAGCTTAGGACTAGCGGGAGACTACGAGCAGTACTTC.

This clonotype was detected only a few times. This rearrangement joins TRBV19 to TRBJ1-5; D might be TRBD1 (6 bases). V lost 3 bases, J lost 3 bases, and 15 bases lay in between. Germline values: CDR1 LNHDA, CDR2 SQIVND (reference sequence). CDR3 size: 16 residues. CDR3 protein: CASSMRGQRFNQPQHF. CDR3 coding DNA: TGTGCCAGTAGTATGAGGGGACAACGATTCAATCAGCCCCAGCATTTT.

This clonotype has just one count. The rearrangement links TRBV12-2 to TRBJ2-7; the table calls TRBD1, which could not be checked here. TRBV12-2 is labeled a pseudogene. This CDR3 has 17 amino acids. CDR3 loop: CASRLGDRPTDTCEQYF. CDR3 DNA sequence: TGTGCAAGTCGCTTAGGGGACAGGCCCACCGATACTTGCGAGCAGTACTTC.

The chain joins TRBV6-2 or TRBV6-3 to TRBJ1-5; TRBD1 is a possible D gene (6 bases). The V gene's germline CDR1 is MNHEY and CDR2 SVGEGT. The CDR3 covers 17 residues. V lost 0 bases, J lost 0 bases, and 12 bases lay in between. This CDR3 is CASSYSMGADSNQPQHF. CDR3 nucleotide sequence: TGTGCCAGCAGTTACTCCATGGGGGCAGATAGCAATCAGCCCCAGCATTTT.

The V and J genes are TRBV21-1 and TRBJ2-2; the table's TRBD2 call for D was not verified on the DNA. TRBV21-1 is listed as a pseudogene. This CDR3 spans 17 amino acids. Here the CDR3 DNA reads TGTGCCAGCAGCAACTGGGGGACTAGCGGGTCCACCGGGGAGCTGTTTTTT. Its translation is CASSNWGTSGSTGELFF.

The chain is built from TRBV6-1 and TRBJ2-5; 7 bases are shared with TRBD1. CDR3 length equals 18 residues. The V gene's germline CDR1 is MNHNS and CDR2 SASEGT. The V segment lost 0 bases and the J segment 5 bases; nucleotides outside the gene matches: 15. The CDR3 loop is CASSEALHWTGGGETQYF. CDR3 in DNA: TGTGCCAGCAGTGAAGCGCTTCACTGGACAGGCGGTGGGGAGACCCAGTACTTC.

This clonotype came up once. CDR3 coding DNA: TGTGCCAGCAGCCCGACCGCCTCGGGAGAGACCCAGTACTTC. Amino acid sequence: CASSPTASGETQYF. This chain connects TRBV7-3 to TRBJ2-5; D is unclear. V lost 5 bases and J 4 bases, leaving 14 bases between the germline ends. The CDR3 loop spans 14 amino acids. Germline V gene sequence: CDR1 SGHTA, CDR2 FQGTGA.

The V and J genes are TRBV7-3 and TRBJ2-2; TRBD2 is a possible D gene (6 bases). Germline CDR1 SGHTA, CDR2 FQGTGA. The CDR3 length is 16 residues. Trimming removed 0 bases from V and 0 bases from J, with 8 bases in between. The CDR3, as DNA: TGTGCCAGCAGCTTAACTGTAGCGGCGAACACCGGGGAGCTGTTTTTT. Protein: CASSLTVAANTGELFF.

The genes are TRBV6-1 and TRBJ2-5; 12 nucleotides agree with TRBD2. Germline-derived CDR1 and CDR2 are MNHNS and SASEGT. The CDR3 contains 15 residues. V was pared by 6 bases and J by 5 bases, with 7 bases of the junction left unmatched. Here the CDR3 reads CASSLRLAGVETQYF. The CDR3 region has the DNA TGTGCCAGCAGCCTCCGACTAGCGGGAGTCGAGACCCAGTACTTC.

The chain carries TRBV20-1 and TRBJ2-7, with unresolved D. V was trimmed by 6 bases and J by 4 bases, leaving 16 bases between them. Looked up from germline, CDR1 is DFQATT and CDR2 is SNEGSKA (reference sequence). This CDR3 has 13 amino acids. CDR3 residues: CSAPYQIGYEQYF. CDR3 bases: TGCAGTGCCCCTTATCAGATAGGTTACGAGCAGTACTTC.

This clonotype has a handful of counts. The V call is TRBV6-2 or TRBV6-3, the J call TRBJ2-7, with TRBD1 as a possible D gene (6 bases). This CDR3 has 15 amino acids. Germline-derived CDR1 and CDR2 are MNHEY and SVGEGT. Trimming stripped 6 bases from V and 0 bases from J, with 15 bases between. This chain's CDR3 is CASRFMKGVSYEQYF. The CDR3 nucleotides are TGTGCCAGCAGATTCATGAAGGGGGTCTCCTACGAGCAGTACTTC.

This clonotype has just a few counts. The chain is built from TRBV24-1 and TRBJ2-5, with TRBD1 matching 11 bases. The V gene end was trimmed by 4 bases and the J gene end by 7 bases; junction bases not matched to a gene: 13. The CDR3 is 17 amino acids. Germline CDR1 is KGHDR and CDR2 is SFDVKD. Written as DNA, the CDR3 is TGTGCCACCAGTGACCTCGGACCAGGACAGGGGGCAGGGACCCAGTACTTC. It yields the protein CATSDLGPGQGAGTQYF.

This clonotype was counted only a few times. The rearrangement joins TRBV6-5 to TRBJ1-2; 8 positions agree with TRBD1. The CDR3 spans 16 residues. CDR1 is MNHEY, CDR2 SVGAGI, per germline. V shed 4 bases and J 4 bases; nucleotides not matched to a gene: 11. Here the CDR3 DNA reads TGTGCCAGCAGTTCGAACCCAGGGGGCGCGGGCTATGGCTACACCTTC. It specifies CASSSNPGGAGYGYTF.

The genes are TRBV5-1 and TRBJ1-2; no reliable D call. V lost 4 bases, J lost 8 bases, and 24 bases lay in between. Looked up from germline, CDR1 is SGHRS and CDR2 is YFSETQ. This CDR3 spans 16 amino acids. The CDR3 nucleotides are TGCGCCAGCAGCCCCTCGGACGCGGCGACCGGTGGGGGCTACACCTTC. As protein: CASSPSDAATGGGYTF. Variable domain in full (rest from reference TRBV5-1 and TRBJ1-2): KAGVTQTPRYLIKTRGQQVTLSCSPISGHRSVSWYQQTPGQGLQFLFEYFSETQRNKGNFPGRFSGRQFSNSRSEMNVSTLELGDSALYLCASSPSDAATGGGYTFGSGTRLTVV.

This clonotype has just one count. V is TRBV20-1 and J is TRBJ2-5; 7 nucleotides agree with TRBD1. CDR1 DFQATT and CDR2 SNEGSKA come from the germline V gene (reference sequence). After removal of 5 bases from V and 1 base from J, the junction contained 10 bases not matched to a gene. This CDR3 contains 15 residues. CDR3 residues: CSAQNPRGTQETQYF. CDR3 DNA: TGCAGTGCTCAGAACCCCAGGGGGACCCAAGAGACCCAGTACTTC.